Listed here are 29 T cell receptor beta chains from one sample, sequenced in a study of T cells in Graves' hyperthyroidism and ophthalmopathy. It was RNA transcripts that yielded the amplified TCR beta CDR3 regions. The HTBI set primed first-round TCR CDR3 RT-PCR. TCRdb reanalysed the multiplex PCR reads using MiXCR and keeps one entry per CDR3 protein. This sample has around 700,000 distinct CDR3 sequences, with approximately 40% found just once. Input material: blood. These receptors all come from a woman aged 35 to 49 with Graves' hyperthyroidism.

This clonotype was seen a few times. The chain recombines TRBV19 with TRBJ1-1; D perhaps matches TRBD1 (6 bases). Trimming shortened V by 5 bases and J by 0 bases, and 22 bases separated the two germline ends. In germline, CDR1 is LNHDA, CDR2 SQIVND (reference sequence). CDR3 length: 18 amino acids. CDR3 region: CASSLYHDIQGLNTEAFF. The CDR3 bases are TGTGCCAGTAGTCTATACCACGACATACAGGGATTGAACACTGAAGCTTTCTTT.

V is TRBV6-2 or TRBV6-3 and J is TRBJ1-1; D is ambiguous. Germline assignment: CDR1 MNHEY and CDR2 SVGEGT. This CDR3 region has 17 residues. The V and J ends lost 6 bases and 4 bases respectively, with 24 bases between them. The CDR3 DNA follows: TGTGCCAGCAGAAATCATTGGGAGAGAGGACGGGGCACTGAAGCTTTCTTT. Its translation is CASRNHWERGRGTEAFF.

This clonotype was observed a handful of times. The V and J genes are TRBV7-9 and TRBJ1-5; D is undetermined. V lost 7 bases and J 3 bases, leaving 13 bases between the germline ends. Germline CDR1 SEHNR, CDR2 FQNEAQ (reference sequence). This CDR3 has 14 amino acids. CDR3 sequence: CASNKVDNNQPQHF. The DNA for the CDR3 is TGTGCCAGCAACAAAGTAGACAACAATCAGCCCCAGCATTTT.

This clonotype was found many times. This chain links TRBV7-3 with TRBJ2-7, with D perhaps matching TRBD2 (5 bases). The V end lost 5 bases, the J end lost 6 bases, and 11 bases lay between the germline ends. The CDR3 extends over 12 amino acids. Germline lookup yields CDR1 SGHTA and CDR2 FQGTGA. The CDR3 is CASSETRGEQYF. The CDR3 region has the DNA TGTGCCAGCAGCGAAACTAGAGGCGAGCAGTACTTC.

The V and J genes are TRBV29-1 and TRBJ1-1; D unresolved. V was pared by 1 base and J by 3 bases, with 9 bases between. Per germline, CDR1 SQVTM and CDR2 ANQGSEA. The CDR3 is made up of 13 amino acids. The CDR3 spells CSVEGRADTEAFF. As DNA, the CDR3 is TGCAGCGTTGAAGGACGGGCTGACACTGAAGCTTTCTTT. The full variable domain, with the rest looked up from reference TRBV29-1 and TRBJ1-1, is SAVISQKPSRDICQRGTSLTIQCQVDSQVTMMFWYRQQPGQSLTLIATANQGSEATYESGFVIDKFPISRPNLTFSTLTVSNMSPEDSSIYLCSVEGRADTEAFFGQGTRLTVV.

J is TRBJ1-2 and V is TRBV6-1, with D unresolved. The ends were cut back, 4 bases at V and 4 bases at J, with 13 bases in the middle. The CDR3 length is 14 residues. The germline gives CDR1 MNHNS, CDR2 SASEGT. Here the CDR3 DNA reads TGTGCCAGCAGTGCCACGGCGAGGGTCTATGGCTACACCTTC. Translating it yields CASSATARVYGYTF.

This clonotype was detected many times. The chain is built from TRBV7-8 and TRBJ2-5; 7 positions match TRBD1. Per germline, CDR1 SGHVS and CDR2 FQNEAQ. CDR3 length: 15 amino acids. V trimming: 4 bases; J trimming: 5 bases; junction bases outside the gene matches: 10. The CDR3 reads CASSSDRDRRETQYF. In DNA form, the CDR3 reads TGTGCCAGCAGCTCCGACAGGGATAGGAGGGAGACCCAGTACTTC.

Of note for this clonotype: A much larger clone lies a single base off, so this may be a read error. The rearrangement joins TRBV29-1 to TRBJ1-1, with D possibly matching TRBD1 (5 bases). Trimming removed 4 bases from V and 4 bases from J, with 16 bases in between. CDR3 length: 14 residues. Per germline, CDR1 SQVTM and CDR2 ANQGSEA. The CDR3 region has the DNA TGCAGCGTTGGCTCGCAGGGTACGAGCACTGAAGCTTTCTTT. Its protein is CSVGSQGTSTEAFF.

Worth noting for this clonotype: The junction and the germline gene differ at one end; a read error may be behind it. V gene TRBV11-2 combines with J gene TRBJ2-5, with 7 bases identical to TRBD1. In germline, CDR1 is SGHAT, CDR2 FQNNGV. This CDR3 contains 16 residues. CDR3 sequence: CTSSARDRNSQETQYF. The CDR3 nucleotides read TGTACCAGCAGCGCGAGGGACAGAAATTCCCAAGAGACCCAGTACTTC.

This clonotype was seen only a few times. The chain carries TRBV5-5 and TRBJ2-5, with D maybe TRBD2 (5 bases). Germline assignment: CDR1 SGHKS and CDR2 YYEKEE (reference sequence). The V gene lost 4 bases and the J gene lost 5 bases, with 15 bases spanning the gap. This CDR3 has 14 residues. The CDR3 loop reads CASSKPDGGETQYF. The CDR3 nucleotides are TGTGCCAGCAGCAAACCCGACGGCGGGGAGACCCAGTACTTC. The full variable domain, completed using reference TRBV5-5 and TRBJ2-5, is DAGVTQSPTHLIKTRGQQVTLRCSPISGHKSVSWYQQVLGQGPQFIFQYYEKEERGRGNFPDRFSARQFPNYSSELNVNALLLGDSALYLCASSKPDGGETQYFGPGTRLLVL.

This clonotype occurred many times. V and J are TRBV9 and TRBJ2-7; 8 bases are shared with TRBD2. In germline, CDR1 is SGDLS, CDR2 YYNGEE. The CDR3 sequence is 13 residues long. V shed 9 bases, J shed 3 bases, and the junction held 8 bases outside the gene matches. CDR3 coding DNA: TGTGCCACCGGGGGGGGCGGAGACTACGAGCAGTACTTC. Its translation is CATGGGGDYEQYF.

This clonotype was seen more than once but under ten times. The chain combines TRBV6-6 with TRBJ2-7; D call uncertain. V lost 0 bases, J lost 4 bases, and 7 bases lay in between. The germline V gene has CDR1 MNHNY and CDR2 SVGAGI (reference sequence). This CDR3 contains 13 residues. The DNA of the CDR3 is TGTGCCAGCAGTTACTCGGCGGATTACGAGCAGTACTTC. This translates into CASSYSADYEQYF.

V gene TRBV7-6 combines with J gene TRBJ1-6; no definite D call. The CDR3 contains 16 residues. The V end lost 4 bases, the J end lost 0 bases, and 10 bases lay between the germline ends. Germline V CDR1 and CDR2: SGHVS, FNYEAQ. CDR3 region: CASSSSGSSYNSPLHF. CDR3 nucleotides: TGTGCCAGCAGCTCATCGGGCAGCTCCTATAATTCACCCCTCCACTTT.

The chain couples TRBV19 to TRBJ2-2, with 8 nucleotides matching TRBD1. The V segment lost 6 bases and the J segment 8 bases; nucleotides outside the gene matches: 5. In germline, CDR1 is LNHDA, CDR2 SQIVND (reference sequence). CDR3 length: 13 amino acids. Here the CDR3 DNA reads TGTGCCAGTAGAAGACAGGGGTTTGGGGAGCTGTTTTTT. Translation: CASRRQGFGELFF.

The table lists this clonotype with many counts. The rearrangement uses TRBV14 and TRBJ1-6; 8 nucleotides line up with TRBD1. Trimming at V came to 0 bases and at J to 9 bases, leaving 1 base not matched to a gene. Germline V CDR1 and CDR2: SGHDN, FVKESK. The CDR3 runs 14 residues. The CDR3, as DNA: TGTGCCAGCAGCCAAGAGGGACAGGCTTCACCCCTCCACTTT. It codes for CASSQEGQASPLHF.

The rearrangement joins TRBV5-1 to TRBJ1-2; possible D gene TRBD1, 5 bases. V was pared by 4 bases and J by 2 bases, with 24 bases between. Germline V gene data show CDR1 as SGHRS and CDR2 as YFSETQ. This CDR3 is built from 18 residues. The CDR3 DNA reads as TGCGCCAGCAGCCAAGATCCTACCGGGGCACCAAGAAACTATGGCTACACCTTC. It codes for CASSQDPTGAPRNYGYTF.

This chain joins TRBV20-1 and TRBJ2-7; 12 bases line up with TRBD2. The germline CDR1 and CDR2 sequences are DFQATT and SNEGSKA (reference sequence). V was clipped by 0 bases and J by 5 bases; unmatched bases: 11. This CDR3 contains 17 residues. CDR3 loop: CSARDFLAGGKGNEQYF. CDR3 DNA: TGCAGTGCTAGAGATTTTCTAGCGGGAGGGAAAGGAAACGAGCAGTACTTC.

This clonotype occurred a few times. The chain couples TRBV10-2 to TRBJ2-7; D not certain. Germline V gives CDR1 WSHSY, CDR2 SAAADI. The length of the CDR3 is 15 residues. Trimming cost V 7 bases and J 0 bases, with 16 bases left between them. The CDR3 loop is CASTHYLDASYEQYF. The CDR3 coding sequence is TGCGCCAGCACCCATTACCTAGACGCCTCCTACGAGCAGTACTTC.

The chain joins TRBV6-5 to TRBJ2-2; D gene uncertain. The CDR3 sequence is 12 residues long. Germline CDR1 MNHEY, CDR2 SVGAGI. The ends were cut back, 1 base at V and 5 bases at J, with 2 bases in the middle. The CDR3 DNA is TGTGCCAGCAGTTACTTAACCGGGGAGCTGTTTTTT. Translated: CASSYLTGELFF.

This clonotype was picked up a small number of times. The V and J genes are TRBV7-9 and TRBJ2-1; D unclear. The V end lost 3 bases, the J end lost 3 bases, and 9 bases lay between the germline ends. The germline gives CDR1 SEHNR, CDR2 FQNEAQ (reference sequence). There are 14 residues in the CDR3. The CDR3 is CASSFGDNYNEQFF. The CDR3 region has the DNA TGTGCCAGCAGCTTCGGCGACAACTACAATGAGCAGTTCTTC.

This clonotype was recorded at least ten times. This chain links TRBV7-2 with TRBJ1-5; D unresolved. The CDR3 has 12 residues. The V end lost 5 bases, the J end lost 6 bases, and 8 bases lay between the germline ends. The germline CDR1 and CDR2 sequences are SGHTA and FQGNSA. The chain's CDR3 is CASSLPGQPQHF. CDR3 DNA: TGTGCCAGCAGCCTACCGGGTCAGCCCCAGCATTTT. Variable domain in full (rest from reference TRBV7-2 and TRBJ1-5): GAGVSQSPSNKVTEKGKDVELRCDPISGHTALYWYRQSLGQGLEFLIYFQGNSAPDKSGLPSDRFSAERTGGSVSTLTIQRTQQEDSAVYLCASSLPGQPQHFGDGTRLSIL.

This chain connects TRBV10-3 to TRBJ2-2; D remains unclear. Germline V CDR1 and CDR2: ENHRY, SYGVKD. The V end lost 11 bases, the J end lost 3 bases, and 16 bases lay between the germline ends. The CDR3 is 14 amino acids. For the CDR3, the DNA is TGTGCCCTCAAGAAGGGCGTCGACACCGGGGAGCTGTTTTTT. Protein product: CALKKGVDTGELFF.

This sequence joins TRBV7-2 and TRBJ2-5, with TRBD2 identical over 7 bases. Germline V gene sequence: CDR1 SGHTA, CDR2 FQGNSA. V lost 5 bases to trimming and J lost 3 bases; unmatched junction nucleotides: 9. This CDR3 is 15 amino acids long. The CDR3: CASSPLVGGEETQYF. CDR3 nucleotide sequence: TGTGCCAGCAGCCCCTTGGTGGGAGGGGAAGAGACCCAGTACTTC.

V is TRBV7-9 and J is TRBJ2-3; the match to TRBD1 covers 7 bases. Germline CDR1 reads SEHNR; CDR2 reads FQNEAQ (reference sequence). Unmatched junction bases numbered 3, after V lost 1 base and J lost 5 bases. The CDR3 length is 14 residues. CDR3 bases: TGTGCCAGCAGCTTAGGCAGGGGGAGAGATACGCAGTATTTT. Translation: CASSLGRGRDTQYF. The whole variable domain, filled in from reference TRBV7-9 and TRBJ2-3, reads DTGVSQNPRHKITKRGQNVTFRCDPISEHNRLYWYRQTLGQGPEFLTYFQNEAQLEKSRLLSDRFSAERPKGSFSTLEIQRTEQGDSAMYLCASSLGRGRDTQYFGPGTRLTVL.

Of note for this clonotype: This could be a read error, since a much larger clone is one nucleotide away. The CDR3 carries no conserved terminal phenylalanine or tryptophan, so it likely arises from a read error. The rearrangement joins TRBV7-3 to TRBJ1-5, with D perhaps TRBD1 (5 bases). The CDR3 has 15 amino acids. Per germline, CDR1 SGHTA and CDR2 FQGTGA. The V gene lost 5 bases and the J gene lost 4 bases, with 15 bases spanning the gap. The CDR3 nucleotides are TGTGCCAGCAGCCCGCAGGGACTGCATAATCAGCCCCAGCATCTT. As protein: CASSPQGLHNQPQHL.

The chain has TRBV4-2 and TRBJ1-1, with no clear D. Germline CDR1 and CDR2: LGHNA and YNFKEQ. This CDR3 has 14 amino acids. V lost 4 bases, J lost 3 bases, and 12 bases lay in between. CDR3 nucleotides: TGTGCCAGCAGCCCTCAACCAGAGGACACTGAAGCTTTCTTT. Residues: CASSPQPEDTEAFF.

This clonotype was picked up many times. The CDR3 loop is CASSSTAWTGFLHEQYF. CDR3 bases: TGTGCCAGCAGCTCTACCGCGTGGACAGGGTTTCTCCACGAGCAGTACTTC. The gene calls are TRBV5-6 and TRBJ2-7, with 8 bases matching TRBD1. V dropped 3 bases and J dropped 5; count of bases not matched to a gene: 16. The CDR3 extends over 17 amino acids. In germline, CDR1 is SGHDT, CDR2 YYEEEE.

CDR3 in DNA: TGTGCCAGCAGCCTCGAGGCGACTAGCGGGAATGAGCAGTTCTTC. This gives the protein CASSLEATSGNEQFF. This chain uses TRBV7-6 with TRBJ2-7; 10 nucleotides align to TRBD2. TRBJ2-1 matches the DNA end more closely, so the J call is doubtful. Germline V gene lookup returns CDR1 SGHVS and CDR2 FNYEAQ. CDR3 length equals 15 residues.

About this clonotype: The conserved phenylalanine or tryptophan normally closing the CDR3 is absent here, so this likely arose from a read error. Because the CDR3's place on the DNA is in doubt, the DNA is left out and the CDR3 is given as listed by TCRdb. V is TRBV20-1 and J is TRBJ1-6; the table assigns TRBD1, which was not confirmed against the DNA. Counting both end residues, the CDR3 totals 17 amino acids. The V gene's germline CDR1 is DFQATT and CDR2 SNEGSKA (reference sequence). The CDR3 reads CSATDIQGRRGNSPLQS.